This T cell receptor beta chain appears in the sequencing data of a study of cytomegalovirus exposure and HLA in healthy donors. The protocol was immunoSEQ multiplex PCR, while the TCRdb copy is restricted to in-frame clones and leaves out a portion. The table records around 200,000 clones, around 80% of them present only once. Whole-study results and caveats: A few of the chains that were CMV-associated were confirmed in vitro to be specific for CMV antigens. Later, an analysis found that TCR clusters from the first cohort tended to co-occur in the 90 to 150 validation repertoires.

As for this clone: As yet, its antigen is unknown.

This CDR3 has 15 amino acids. Germline values: CDR1 SGHRS, CDR2 YFSETQ. The V segment lost 2 bases and the J segment 3 bases; nucleotides outside the gene matches: 0. The V call is TRBV5-1, the J call TRBJ2-2; 11 bases align to TRBD2. The source material was PBMCs. The sequence derives from a woman aged 30 to 39 in good health and CMV-seronegative. The CDR3, as DNA: TGCGCCAGCAGCTTACTAGCGGGGGACACCGGGGAGCTGTTTTTT. Its translation is CASSLLAGDTGELFF.